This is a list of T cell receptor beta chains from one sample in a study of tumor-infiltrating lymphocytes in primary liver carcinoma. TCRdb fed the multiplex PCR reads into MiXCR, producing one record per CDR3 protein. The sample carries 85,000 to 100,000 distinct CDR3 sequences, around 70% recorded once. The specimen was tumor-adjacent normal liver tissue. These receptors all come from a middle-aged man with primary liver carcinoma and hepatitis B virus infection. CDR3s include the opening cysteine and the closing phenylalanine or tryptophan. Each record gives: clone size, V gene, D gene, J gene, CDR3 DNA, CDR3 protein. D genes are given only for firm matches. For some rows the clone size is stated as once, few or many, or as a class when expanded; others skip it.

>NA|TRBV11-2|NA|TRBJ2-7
TGTGCCAGCAGCTTACACAGAGGGCCCTACGAGCAGTACTTC
CASSLHRGPYEQYF
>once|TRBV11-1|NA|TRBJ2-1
TGTGCCAGCAGCTCCAACTCGGACAGACTGTCCTACGATGAGCAGTTCTTC
CASSSNSDRLSYDEQFF
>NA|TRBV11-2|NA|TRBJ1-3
TGTGCTAGCAGCTCCACAGGGCTTTATGGAAACACCATATATTTT
CASSSTGLYGNTIYF
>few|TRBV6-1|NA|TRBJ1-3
TGTGCCAGCAATGAAGTAAGGGACGCCTTCTCTGGAAACACCATATATTTT
CASNEVRDAFSGNTIYF
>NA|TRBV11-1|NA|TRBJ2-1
TGTGCCAGCAACGACCCTGGGACTGTCAACGAGCAGTTCTTC
CASNDPGTVNEQFF
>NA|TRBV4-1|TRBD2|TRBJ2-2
TGTGCCAGCAGGCGAAGTAGCGGGAGCGACGGGGAGCTGTTTTTT
CASRRSSGSDGELFF
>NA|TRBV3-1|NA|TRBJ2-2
TGTGCCAGCAGCCAAGGGTTAGCGCTGAACACCGGGGAGCTGTTTTTT
CASSQGLALNTGELFF
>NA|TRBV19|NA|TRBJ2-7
TGTGCCAGTAGACTTGACAGGACCTACGAGCAGTACTTC
CASRLDRTYEQYF
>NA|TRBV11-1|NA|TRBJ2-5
TGTGCCATCAGCCCGCTCCCGCAGGTCAGGAAGGACTTCCAAGAGACCCAGTACTTC
CAISPLPQVRKDFQETQYF
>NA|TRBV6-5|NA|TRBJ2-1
TGTGCCAGCGTTTACGCAGATGAGCAGTTCTTC
CASVYADEQFF
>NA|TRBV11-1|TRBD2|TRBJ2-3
TGTGCTAGCAGCCTCCTTGACGGGAGGGTTGCAGATACGCGGTATTTT
CASSLLDGRVADTRYF
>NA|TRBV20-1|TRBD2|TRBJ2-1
TGCAGTGCGAGGGGCCCTCTCGGAGCGGGAGATCACAATGAGCAGTTCTTC
CSARGPLGAGDHNEQFF
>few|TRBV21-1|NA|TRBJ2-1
TGTGCCAGCAGCAAATTGGGGAAGGGGTCGTACAATGAGCAGTTCTTC
CASSKLGKGSYNEQFF
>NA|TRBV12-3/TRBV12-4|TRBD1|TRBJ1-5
TGTGCCAGCAGTCGACAGGGGACCGGCAATCAGCCCCAGCATTTT
CASSRQGTGNQPQHF
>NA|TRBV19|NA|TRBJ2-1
TGTGCCAGTAGTATAAACAGTTACAATGAGCAGTTCTTC
CASSINSYNEQFF
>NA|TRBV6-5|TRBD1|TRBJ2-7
TGTGCCAGCGGTCAGGCACAGGGGACCGGTATTGGCGAGCAGTACTTC
CASGQAQGTGIGEQYF
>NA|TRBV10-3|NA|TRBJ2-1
TGTCCTATCGGAACAGGCGGGAATGAGCAGTTCTTC
CPIGTGGNEQFF
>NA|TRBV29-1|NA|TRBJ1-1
TGCAGCGTTCGATGGGGGGGTACTGCAGCTTTCTTT
CSVRWGGTAAFF
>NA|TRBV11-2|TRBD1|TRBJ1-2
TGTGCCAACAGCCTCCTAGGTCTTCAGGGGGGCTATGGCTACACCTTC
CANSLLGLQGGYGYTF
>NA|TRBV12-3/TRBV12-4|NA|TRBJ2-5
TGTGTCAGCAGCTTGGGCCGTCAAGAGACCCAGTACTTC
CVSSLGRQETQYF
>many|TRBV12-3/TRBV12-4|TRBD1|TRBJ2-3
TGTGCCAGCACCATGACAGGGGATACGCAGTATTTT
CASTMTGDTQYF
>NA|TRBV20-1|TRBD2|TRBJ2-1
TGCAGTGCTAGTCCGGAGCGGGATCTTGAGCAGTTCTTC
CSASPERDLEQFF
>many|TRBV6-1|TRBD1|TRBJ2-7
TGTGCCAGCACCCAAACAGGGGGCGAGCAGTACTTC
CASTQTGGEQYF
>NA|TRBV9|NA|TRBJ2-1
TGTGCCAGCAGCTACACCGACTCCTACAATGAGCAGTTCTTC
CASSYTDSYNEQFF
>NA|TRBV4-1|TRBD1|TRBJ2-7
TGCACCAGCAGCCAAGAACGGGACAGGCGTTACGAGCAGTACTTC
CTSSQERDRRYEQYF
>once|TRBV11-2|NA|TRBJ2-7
TGTGCCAGCAGCTTAGATCTGTCAGGGTACGAGCATTACTTC
CASSLDLSGYEHYF
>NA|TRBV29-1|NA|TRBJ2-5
TGCAGCGTGGCCTCATGGGACAAAACCGGGGAGACCCAGTGCTTC
CSVASWDKTGETQCF
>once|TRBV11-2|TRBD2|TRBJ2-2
TGTGCCAGCAGCTTTGTACTAGCGGGCACCCGGGAGCTGTTCTTT
CASSFVLAGTRELFF
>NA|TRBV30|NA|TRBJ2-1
TGTGCCCGGAGTGTACGGGGTAATGAGCAGTTCTTC
CARSVRGNEQFF
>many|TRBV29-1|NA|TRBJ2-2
TGCAGCGTTGATAACCCGCTTACCGGGGAGCTGTTTTTT
CSVDNPLTGELFF
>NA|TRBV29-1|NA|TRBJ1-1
TGCGGCGTTGAGACAGGGAACACTGAAGCTTTCTTT
CGVETGNTEAFF
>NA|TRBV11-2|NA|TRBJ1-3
TGTGCCAGCAGCGAACAGGGAGCCACTGGAAACATCATATATTTT
CASSEQGATGNIIYF
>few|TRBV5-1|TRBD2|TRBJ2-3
TGCGCCAGCAGCCTAGGATTAGCGGGAGGGGCAGATACGCAGTATTTT
CASSLGLAGGADTQYF
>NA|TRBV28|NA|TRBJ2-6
TGTGCCAGCAGTTTACCAGGGGCTGGGGCCAACGTCCTGACTTTC
CASSLPGAGANVLTF
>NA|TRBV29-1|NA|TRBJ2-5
TGTAGCGTTGAAGATCATCAGGGGAGGAAGGAGTACTTC
CSVEDHQGRKEYF
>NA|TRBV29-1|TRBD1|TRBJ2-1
TGTAGCGTTGAAGATCGTGGACAGGGGTATAGGAATGAGCAGTTCTTC
CSVEDRGQGYRNEQFF
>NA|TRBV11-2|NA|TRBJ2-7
TGTGCCAGCAGCTCTTTCCCGAGACTAAGGTCCCAGCAGTACTTC
CASSSFPRLRSQQYF
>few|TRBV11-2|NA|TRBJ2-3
TGTACCAGTAGCTTTCGGGACAGCACAGATACGCAGTATTTT
CTSSFRDSTDTQYF
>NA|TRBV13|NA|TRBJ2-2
TGTGCCATCAGACGACTGAACAACGGGGAGCTGTTTTTT
CAIRRLNNGELFF
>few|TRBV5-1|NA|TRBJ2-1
TGCGCCAGCAGCTCTTCACCGGGATCGGAAAATGAGCAGTTCTTC
CASSSSPGSENEQFF
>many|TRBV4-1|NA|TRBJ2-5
TGCGCCAGCAGCCAAGATGCCGGCGAGACCCAGTACTTC
CASSQDAGETQYF
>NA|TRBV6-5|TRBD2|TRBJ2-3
TGTGTCAGCAGTTACTCTTTTGCTAGCGGAAGCACAGATACGCAGTATTTT
CVSSYSFASGSTDTQYF
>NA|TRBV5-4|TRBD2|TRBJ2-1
TGTGCCAGCAGCGGGAAGCGGGAGGACCTCGATGAGCAGTTCTTC
CASSGKREDLDEQFF
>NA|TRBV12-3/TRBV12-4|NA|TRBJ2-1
TGTGCCAGCGGCTCGGTAAATCGGGAGAGGCCCTACAATGAGCAGTCCTTC
CASGSVNRERPYNEQSF
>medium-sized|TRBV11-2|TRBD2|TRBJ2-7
TGTGCCAGCAGCTCGACCCGGGGGGGCGGCGAGCAGTACTTC
CASSSTRGGGEQYF
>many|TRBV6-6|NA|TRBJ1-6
TGTGCCAGCAGGGAAGGGGATTCACCCCTCCACTTT
CASREGDSPLHF
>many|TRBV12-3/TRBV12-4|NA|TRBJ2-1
TGTGCCAGCAGCTCGACCGGGTCAAGGGGGCGACTAGGTAATGAGCAGTTCTTC
CASSSTGSRGRLGNEQFF
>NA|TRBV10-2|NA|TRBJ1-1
TGCGCCAGCAGTGAGGTGAACACTGAAGCTTTCTTT
CASSEVNTEAFF
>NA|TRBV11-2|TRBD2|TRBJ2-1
TGTGCCAGCAGCTTAGGAGAGGCGGGAGAATTCTACAATAAGCACTTCTTC
CASSLGEAGEFYNKHFF
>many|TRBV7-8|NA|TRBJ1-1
TGTGCCAGCAGCCCCGCTGTCCACACTGAAGCTTTCTTT
CASSPAVHTEAFF